This entry lists 4 T cell receptor beta chains sequenced from one sample in a study of beta chain features in type 1 diabetes. Of the isolated RNA, all was reverse transcribed, and so the sequenced material was expressed TCRB transcripts. TCRdb's copy holds only in-frame clones and misses some; the assay was immunoSEQ multiplex PCR. The sample carries about 240,000 clones, 27% recorded once. The source material was central memory CD4+ T cells from blood. The receptor set was obtained from a man younger than 40 in good health.

The chain joins TRBV9 to TRBJ1-3; maybe TRBD1 (5 bases). The germline V and J ends were trimmed by 7 bases and 4 bases, with 15 bases remaining between them. This CDR3 comprises 14 residues. The germline V gene has CDR1 SGDLS and CDR2 YYNGEE. The chain's CDR3 is CASGDSSSGNTIYF. DNA for the CDR3: TGTGCCAGCGGGGACTCGAGTTCGGGAAACACCATATATTTT.

The chain uses TRBV4-2 and TRBJ2-5; 7 nucleotides match TRBD2. V shed 0 bases, J shed 5 bases, and the junction held 6 bases outside the gene matches. CDR1 and CDR2 (germline): LGHNA, YNFKEQ. The CDR3 covers 15 residues. The CDR3 bases are TGTGCCAGCAGCCAAGATAGGGAGGGCGGGGAGACCCAGTACTTC. It codes for CASSQDREGGETQYF.

This rearrangement joins TRBV18 to TRBJ2-3; maybe TRBD1 (5 bases). Looked up from germline, CDR1 is KGHSH and CDR2 is LQKENI. The CDR3 length is 16 residues. Trimming took 0 bases from V and 4 from J, leaving 14 bases between them. The CDR3: CASSPPGRVSSDTQYF. DNA for the CDR3: TGTGCCAGCTCACCACCGGGCAGGGTTTCATCAGATACGCAGTATTTT.

This clone has a handful of counts. The V gene is TRBV7-2, the J gene TRBJ2-4, with 13 bases lining up with TRBD2. V trimming: 3 bases; J trimming: 0 bases; junction bases outside the gene matches: 5. The CDR3 is made up of 18 amino acids. Per the germline V gene, CDR1 is SGHTA and CDR2 is FQGNSA. The DNA of the CDR3 is TGTGCCAGCAGCTTGGGGACTAGCGGGGTCGTAGCCAAAAACATTCAGTACTTC. It is translated as CASSLGTSGVVAKNIQYF.